The sequence of this T cell receptor (beta chain) was determined in a study of cytomegalovirus exposure and HLA in healthy donors. Points from the study as a whole: The listing of roughly 160 TCR beta chains classed them as cytomegalovirus-associated. An analysis was carried out at a later point. It showed that HLA-associated TCR beta chains were more clonally expanded than equally common non-associated chains.

The PCR employed 60 Vbeta primers together with 13 Jbeta primers. Clones were sequenced by immunoSEQ multiplex PCR, and TCRdb holds only the in-frame ones, with some missing. The table records 120,000 or so clones, roughly 69% of them present only once. Per the germline V gene, CDR1 is SQVTM and CDR2 is ANQGSEA. There are 14 residues in the CDR3. Concerning this clone: Its antigen is currently unknown. One junction end does not reproduce the germline sequence, and a read error may be involved.

This chain connects TRBV29-1 to TRBJ1-3; TRBD1 matches 8 bases. The sequenced sample consisted of PBMCs. This receptor was obtained from a woman between 35 and 50 years old in good health and CMV-seropositive. CDR3 coding DNA: TGCAGCGTTGTGGTGCTCTTCGGGGAGGACAGGGAGCATTTT. This translates into CSVVVLFGEDREHF.